This TCR beta chain was identified during a study of PD-1 blockade in classical Hodgkin lymphoma (dated by TCRdb to the early 2020s). Context from the whole study: Nivolumab dosing was 3 mg/kg intravenously every 2 weeks, continuing until either disease progression or unacceptable toxicity. The study used TCR beta sequencing and CyTOF to define a peripheral blood immune signature of response to PD-1 blockade in classical Hodgkin lymphoma.

Per the publication, the time point label means: cycle 2 day 1 (C2D1) of nivolumab. Every trial patient had relapsed following autologous stem cell transplantation, and prior brentuximab vedotin exposure was what differed among cohorts A, B and C. The trial cohort comprised 60 or so patients with relapsed/refractory classical Hodgkin lymphoma whose best overall responses were complete response, partial response or progressive disease. Single-agent nivolumab was administered to trial patients in the multi-cohort phase II CheckMate 205 trial. Best overall response was determined by an independent review committee according to the 2007 International Working Group response criteria. Trial PBMCs were obtained immediately prior to nivolumab initiation (C1D1) and on therapy at cycle 2 day 1 and cycle 4 day 1. Peripheral blood was collected in 8 mL Vacutainer Cell Preparation Tubes, from which PBMCs were isolated by centrifugation and then cryopreserved.

The CDR3 numbers 16 residues from cysteine through phenylalanine. Just the 48-base CDR3 DNA is kept, in frame starting at base 1. Germline trimming: 3 bases from V, 5 bases from J; junction bases outside gene matches: 10. CDR1 and CDR2 are drawn from the germline V gene (reference sequence): MNHEY, SMNVEV. Genomic DNA was isolated using the Qiagen DNeasy kit from unsorted PBMCs as well as from negatively selected CD4+ and CD8+ fractions. Using primers that anneal to V and J segments, immunoSEQ multiplex PCR amplified the TCR beta CDR3 regions. A synthetic immune receptor repertoire was used to minimize amplification bias, and remaining bias was computationally removed after sequencing. The original methods were these. Custom Python scripts were used to quantify repertoire diversity as the Shannon entropy index. Unsorted, CD4+ and CD8+ repertoires were analyzed separately, except for combined analyses in which CD4+ and CD8+ sequences were merged in silico. Clonal expansion was defined as a frequency increase of at least 2-fold after treatment compared with C1D1, and clones undetected at baseline were assigned a pseudocount of 0.5. Singleton clones were defined as clones with 0 or 1 copy at C1D1, and non-singleton clones were defined as clones with 2 or more copies. By matching protein sequences in sorted samples from the same patient, clones expanded in unsorted samples were annotated as CD4+, CD8+ or unknown. Wilcoxon tests on paired samples were used to test diversity changes from C1D1 to C4D1. As stored in TCRdb, this immuneACCESS dataset retains in-frame rearrangements with V and J assigned. A fraction of the clones does not appear; measured against another copy, unresolved V genes explain less than half of the discrepancy, and the remainder lacks a known reason. V, J and clone size derive from that table, while D and trimming were established from the DNA sequence. Here the sample has 50,000 to 65,000 clones; approximately 90% occur a single time. 5.4% of the sample is held by the ten biggest clonotypes.

Findings and caveats that apply to the study as a whole: Baseline TCR diversity was reported to be lower in newly diagnosed patients than in healthy donors and to be lower still in relapsed/refractory patients. The study was restricted to a single clinical trial cohort, and the causes of repertoire differences, possibly disease activity or prior therapy, were left undefined. By C4D1, a significant rise was seen in CD4+ TCR diversity but not in CD8+ TCR diversity (p=0.0027 vs p=0.16), and the rise was most apparent among complete responders (p=0.02). Trial patients with a complete response had baseline diversity similar to that of newly diagnosed patients, while partial responders and progressors had significantly lower diversity. Diversity was lower in patients who began nivolumab less than 1 year after ASCT, so these patients were left out of later analyses to avoid confounding by immune reconstitution.

Concerning this clone itself: No cognate antigen has been identified for it. Base quality data are lacking; no much larger clone is found one base away.

This material consisted of peripheral blood mononuclear cells (PBMCs), taken before the second cycle of nivolumab. This TCR was recovered from a human donor with classical Hodgkin lymphoma. The sequence is built from TRBV27 and TRBJ2-5; 9 bases in between match TRBD1. The CDR3 reads CASSFAPGTGRETQYF. Read as DNA, the sequence is TGTGCCAGCAGTTTCGCCCCCGGGACAGGGCGTGAGACCCAGTACTTC.